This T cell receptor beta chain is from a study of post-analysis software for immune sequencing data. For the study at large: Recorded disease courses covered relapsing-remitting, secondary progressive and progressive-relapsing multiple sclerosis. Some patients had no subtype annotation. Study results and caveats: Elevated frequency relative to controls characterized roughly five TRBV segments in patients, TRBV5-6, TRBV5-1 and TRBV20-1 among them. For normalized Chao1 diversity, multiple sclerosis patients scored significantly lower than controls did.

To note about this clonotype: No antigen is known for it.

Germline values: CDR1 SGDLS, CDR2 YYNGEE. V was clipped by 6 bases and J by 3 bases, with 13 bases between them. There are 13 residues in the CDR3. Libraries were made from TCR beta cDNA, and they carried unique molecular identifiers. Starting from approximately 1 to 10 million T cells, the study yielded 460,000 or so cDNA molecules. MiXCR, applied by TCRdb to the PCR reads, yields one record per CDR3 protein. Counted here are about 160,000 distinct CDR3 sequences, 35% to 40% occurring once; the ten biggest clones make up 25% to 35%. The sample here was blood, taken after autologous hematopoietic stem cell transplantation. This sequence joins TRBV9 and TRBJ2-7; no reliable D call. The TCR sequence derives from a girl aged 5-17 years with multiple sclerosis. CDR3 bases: TGTGCCAGCACCGCAGACGGCGGCTACGAGCAGTACTTC. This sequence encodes CASTADGGYEQYF.